This T cell receptor beta chain is from a study of technical replicates of blood from four donors. Data came from immunoSEQ multiplex PCR; TCRdb stores just in-frame clones and leaves some out. The data hold some 11,000 clones, with roughly 94% observed a single time. Per the germline V gene, CDR1 is SGHDT and CDR2 is YYEEEE. This CDR3 spans 11 amino acids. The ends were cut back, 6 bases at V and 10 bases at J, with 11 bases in the middle. The chain has TRBV5-6 and TRBJ2-1; no reliable D call. The sequence came from a human donor in good health. The sample comprised PBMCs. The CDR3 protein is CASTKHGEQFF. The DNA for the CDR3 is TGTGCCAGCACCAAGCACGGGGAGCAGTTCTTC. The full variable domain, rest sourced from reference TRBV5-6 and TRBJ2-1, is DAGVTQSPTHLIKTRGQQVTLRCSPKSGHDTVSWYQQALGQGPQFIFQYYEEEERQRGNFPDRFSGHQFPNYSSELNVNALLLGDSALYLCASTKHGEQFFGPGTRLTVL.